The next 9 T cell receptor beta chains were all read from a single sample in a study of cytomegalovirus exposure and HLA in healthy donors. The study ran its PCR with 60 Vbeta and 13 Jbeta primers. Profiling relied on immunoSEQ multiplex PCR, and the TCRdb table lists in-frame clones only, not all of them. This table has under 100,000 clones, more than 60% appearing once. Sequencing was done on a sample of PBMCs. The source is a human donor in good health.

The rearrangement links TRBV9 to TRBJ1-2; D gene uncertain. With 3 bases removed from V and 3 bases from J, the gap between germline ends came to 15 bases. Germline values: CDR1 SGDLS, CDR2 YYNGEE. This CDR3 is 15 amino acids long. The CDR3 sequence is CASSALGGPDYGYTF. The CDR3 nucleotides are TGTGCCAGCAGCGCCCTCGGCGGGCCGGACTATGGCTACACCTTC.

The chain has TRBV4-1 and TRBJ2-2; no clear D. Trimming cost V 2 bases and J 2 bases, with 6 bases left between them. The CDR3 is 14 amino acids. Germline V gene data show CDR1 as MGHRA and CDR2 as YSYEKL. CDR3 DNA sequence: TGCGCCAGCAGCCAAAACAGTAACACCGGGGAGCTGTTTTTT. As protein: CASSQNSNTGELFF.

The genes are TRBV27 and TRBJ1-2; D is unresolved. The germline CDR1 and CDR2 sequences are MNHEY and SMNVEV (reference sequence). The CDR3 contains 15 residues. Trimming took off 2 bases at V and 8 bases at J, with 18 bases between the two ends. Here the CDR3 reads CASSLNGDPVRGYTF. CDR3 in DNA: TGTGCCAGCAGTTTAAACGGAGACCCCGTTCGGGGCTACACCTTC.

V gene TRBV2 combines with J gene TRBJ2-3; a possible D gene is TRBD1 (5 bases). Germline V gene sequence: CDR1 SNHLY, CDR2 FYNNEI. With 8 bases removed from V and 5 bases from J, the gap between germline ends came to 14 bases. This CDR3 has 13 residues. The CDR3 is CASQGFAGDTQYF. The CDR3 DNA sequence: TGTGCCAGCCAGGGTTTCGCCGGAGATACGCAGTATTTT. Using reference TRBV2 and TRBJ2-3 for the parts outside the CDR3, the full variable domain is EPEVTQTPSHQVTQMGQEVILRCVPISNHLYFYWYRQILGQKVEFLVSFYNNEISEKSEIFDDQFSVERPDGSNFTLKIRSTKLEDSAMYFCASQGFAGDTQYFGPGTRLTVL.

In this sample, this clone turned up a few times. The chain couples TRBV5-5 to TRBJ1-1, with D unresolved. V lost 4 bases to trimming and J lost 3 bases, with 10 bases between them. CDR1 and CDR2 from the germline V gene are SGHKS and YYEKEE (reference sequence). The CDR3 is 13 residues long. DNA of the CDR3: TGTGCCAGCAGCCGCGTTACCCACACTGAAGCTTTCTTT. This translates into CASSRVTHTEAFF.

The chain couples TRBV2 to TRBJ2-1, with D perhaps matching TRBD2 (6 bases). The CDR3 has 11 residues. V dropped 9 bases and J dropped 9 bases, with 12 bases sitting between them. Germline values: CDR1 SNHLY, CDR2 FYNNEI. CDR3 coding DNA: TGTGCCAGTGGAAACGGGGGTGAGCAGTTCTTC. This gives the protein CASGNGGEQFF.

In the case of this clone: The junction and the germline gene differ at one end; a read error may be behind it. V usage is TRBV10-3 and J usage is TRBJ2-7; TRBD1 matches at 7 bases. Germline V gene data show CDR1 as ENHRY and CDR2 as SYGVKD. The CDR3 runs to 12 residues. The CDR3 region has the DNA TGTGCCAGCAGTTTCCTACAGGGGGAGCAGTACTTC. The encoded protein is CASSFLQGEQYF.

This sequence joins TRBV6-5 and TRBJ1-2, with TRBD1 as a possible D gene (5 bases). Germline V gene sequence: CDR1 MNHEY, CDR2 SVGAGI. The CDR3 has 14 residues. Deletions cut 5 bases from V and 1 base from J, with 11 bases between. The DNA for the CDR3 is TGTGCCAGCAGTCCCGTAGGGGATAACTATGGCTACACCTTC. Protein sequence: CASSPVGDNYGYTF.

The rearrangement links TRBV10-2 to TRBJ1-5, with D maybe TRBD1 (6 bases). The CDR3 totals 15 residues. The germline V gene encodes CDR1 WSHSY and CDR2 SAAADI. V lost 0 bases and J lost 4, with 10 bases in between. The CDR3 region has the DNA TGCGCCAGCAGTGAGTCCGGAACAGGGAATCAGCCCCAGCATTTT. The encoded protein is CASSESGTGNQPQHF.